This T cell receptor (beta chain) is drawn from a study of cytomegalovirus exposure and HLA in healthy donors. The V gene's germline CDR1 is SEHNR and CDR2 FQNEAQ (reference sequence). Trimming left V 5 bases short and J 11 bases short, with 12 bases between. The CDR3 runs to 11 residues. Study observations and caveats: Many donors carried some public TCRs, although rarity characterized most TCR sequences. There were around 160 TCR beta chains listed as cytomegalovirus-associated.

A single count supports this clone. Its antigen is still unknown. Method: immunoSEQ multiplex PCR; TCRdb's copy keeps in-frame clones and lacks some. The sample includes about 110,000 clones, roughly nine tenths seen only once; the top ten take over 3%. The V gene is TRBV7-9, the J gene TRBJ1-1; D gene uncertain. Sequenced input: PBMCs. The sequence was collected from a woman aged 18 to 35 in good health and CMV-seropositive. In nucleotides, the CDR3 is TGTGCCAGCAGCCAAATAGAAAGCGCTTTCTTT. Translated, it gives CASSQIESAFF.